Given below is one T cell receptor (beta chain) in context. The antigen it binds to is not known. Per-base quality was not reported, and no clone a single base away is much larger than it. This sample is part of a study of T cell responses to AZD1222 COVID-19 vaccine (TCRdb year 2021). Looking at the study overall: AZD1222 recipients given second doses at about 4 weeks or at about 12 weeks were pooled, since spike-specific TCR depth and breadth were not found to differ between the two schedules. A total of just over 230 trial participants underwent TCR sequencing, of whom some 210 received two doses of AZD1222 and some 26 received two doses of the MenACWY control vaccine. Trial participants were enrolled by age into 18-55, 56-69 and 70-plus year subgroups, with approximately 150, 28 and 58 TCR-sequenced participants respectively.

Broad study findings and their caveats: After two AZD1222 doses, both the breadth and the depth of spike-specific TCRs were significantly higher than at day 0 and than in MenACWY recipients. The vaccine-associated CD4 TCRs covered the entire spike protein, and the dominant responses fell in regions 160-218 and 743-854. The 56-69-year group was small, and its depth increase did not reach significance, likely because of low power. Reportedly, almost half of the unique spike-specific TCRs recognized epitopes lying outside the regions that are mutated in the B.1.351 and B.1.1.7 variants. Conclusions about previously exposed vaccinees were limited because only six AZD1222 recipients were SARS-CoV-2 seropositive at baseline. Most participants were white British and females outnumbered males, and the authors suggested that clonal diversity may have been underestimated. Because no day 14 peak-response samples were available, the repertoires could be characterized only after the peak T cell response.

The sample's time point label, in plain terms: baseline before first vaccination. Vaccinee samples came from UK trials COV001 and COV002, including a single-blind randomized controlled phase 2/3 trial of AZD1222 (ChAdOx1 nCoV-19) in healthy adults. For TCRbeta chain sequencing, PBMC samples from trial participants were taken at day 0 and at day 28 after the second dose. The CDR3 regions of human TCRbeta chains were subjected to immunosequencing. The published analysis was carried out like this. Repertoire TCRs were checked for matches against a reference library of SARS-CoV-2-specific TCRs that had been generated using the MIRA antigen-specificity platform. Breadth was defined as the fraction of unique TCRs that were SARS-CoV-2-associated, and depth was defined as the fraction of total T cells that were SARS-CoV-2-associated. Using the MIRA data, every spike-specific TCR was mapped to the spike region that the TCR reacted to and assigned to either a CD4 or a CD8 class. Log10-transformed breadth and depth values were compared by one-way ANOVA with Sidak's multiple comparisons tests. The clones in this table, taken by TCRdb from immuneACCESS, are in-frame only. Not every clone is retained; where verified, under half of the shortfall comes from an unresolved V gene, and the cause of the rest is unknown. V, J and clone size derive from that table, while D and trimming were established from the DNA sequence. The sample profile shows some 50,000 clones; about 81% of them were found once. Together, the top ten hold 25% to 30% of the sample.

V lost 3 bases and J lost 4 bases; the stretch between them is 16 bases long. The CDR3, cysteine through phenylalanine, is 16 amino acids long. Only the CDR3 region is kept as DNA, spanning 48 bases read in frame from base 1. CDR1 SGHTS and CDR2 YDEGEE are derived from the germline V gene. The receptor's source is an adult in good health. The V and J segments used are TRBV5-8 and TRBJ1-4; TRBD1 is a possible D gene, resting on 6 matching bases. The sequencing used peripheral blood, collected on day 0 of AZD1222 vaccination. The nucleotides read TGTGCCAGCAGCTCGGTCCGTTGGGACATTAATGAAAAACTGTTTTTT. This sequence encodes CASSSVRWDINEKLFF.